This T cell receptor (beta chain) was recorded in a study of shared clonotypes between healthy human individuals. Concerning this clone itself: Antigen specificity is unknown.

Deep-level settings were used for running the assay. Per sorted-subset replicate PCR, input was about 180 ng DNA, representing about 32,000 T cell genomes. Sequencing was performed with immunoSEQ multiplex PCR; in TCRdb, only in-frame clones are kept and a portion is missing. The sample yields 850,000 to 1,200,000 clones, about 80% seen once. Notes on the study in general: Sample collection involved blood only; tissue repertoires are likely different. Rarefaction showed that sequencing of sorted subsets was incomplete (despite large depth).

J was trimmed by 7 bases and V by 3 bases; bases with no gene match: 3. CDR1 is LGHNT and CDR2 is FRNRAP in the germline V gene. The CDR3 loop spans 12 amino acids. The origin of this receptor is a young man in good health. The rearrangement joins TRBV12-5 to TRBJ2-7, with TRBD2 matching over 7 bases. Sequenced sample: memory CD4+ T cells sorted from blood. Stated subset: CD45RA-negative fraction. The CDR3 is CASGLGAGEQYF. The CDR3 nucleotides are TGTGCTAGTGGTTTAGGAGCGGGGGAGCAGTACTTC.